Described below is a single T cell receptor (beta chain) sequence and its context. The data originate from a study of cytomegalovirus exposure and HLA in healthy donors. The PCR contained 60 Vbeta and 13 Jbeta primers. Sequencing was performed with immunoSEQ multiplex PCR; in TCRdb, only in-frame clones are kept and a portion is missing. Of some 71,000 clones listed, about 71% are singletons. Germline loops: CDR1 SNHLY, CDR2 FYNNEI. This CDR3 comprises 16 residues. Trimming removed 5 bases from V and 5 bases from J; junction bases left unmatched: 9. The receptor comes from a woman between 50 and 59 years old in good health and CMV-seropositive. The chain is built from TRBV2 and TRBJ2-2, with 9 bases that match TRBD2. The sequencing sample was made of PBMCs. The DNA for the CDR3 is TGTGCCAGCAGTCGGCGGGAGGGCCGAGGAACCGGGGAGCTGTTTTTT. This codes for CASSRREGRGTGELFF.